These 26 T cell receptor beta chains came from one sample sequenced in a study of T cell repertoires in cytomegalovirus infection. One entry per CDR3 protein results from TCRdb running MiXCR on the reads. The sample yields about 330,000 distinct CDR3 sequences, over 7.5% seen once. Sequencing was performed on PBMCs. The receptors originated from a human donor in good health (CMV status not recorded). Some clones in this sample may be carry-over from other donors' samples.

The rearrangement joins TRBV29-1 to TRBJ2-1; 12 bases fit TRBD2. The V segment lost 3 bases and the J segment 7 bases; nucleotides outside the gene matches: 4. The CDR3 totals 14 residues. The V gene's germline CDR1 is SQVTM and CDR2 ANQGSEA. The CDR3 is CSVERTSGKNEQFF. CDR3 coding DNA: TGCAGCGTTGAGAGGACTAGCGGGAAAAATGAGCAGTTCTTC.

This clonotype has only a few counts. The chain employs TRBV7-2 and TRBJ1-2; TRBD1 matches at 10 bases. The CDR3 spans 17 residues. Trimming at V came to 8 bases and at J to 0 bases, leaving 12 bases not matched to a gene. In germline, CDR1 is SGHTA, CDR2 FQGNSA. CDR3 loop: CASPGGTGATPNYGYTF. CDR3 sequence (DNA): TGTGCCAGCCCAGGGGGGACAGGGGCTACTCCTAACTATGGCTACACCTTC. Looking up the rest from reference TRBV7-2 and TRBJ1-2 gives the full variable domain: GAGVSQSPSNKVTEKGKDVELRCDPISGHTALYWYRQSLGQGLEFLIYFQGNSAPDKSGLPSDRFSAERTGGSVSTLTIQRTQQEDSAVYLCASPGGTGATPNYGYTFGSGTRLTVV.

The rearrangement links TRBV5-6 to TRBJ1-5, with D possibly being TRBD1 (5 bases). The CDR3 totals 15 residues. V lost 4 bases, J lost 1 base, and 12 bases lay in between. Germline CDR1 and CDR2: SGHDT and YYEEEE. CDR3 residues: CASSGWGGSNQPQHF. As DNA, the CDR3 is TGTGCCAGCAGCGGCTGGGGGGGAAGCAATCAGCCCCAGCATTTT.

In its sample, this clonotype was seen many times. The chain joins TRBV7-2 to TRBJ2-1; no firm D call. Germline lookup yields CDR1 SGHTA and CDR2 FQGNSA. The CDR3 is 11 residues long. Trimming removed 1 base at V and 9 bases at J, with 4 bases between. CDR3 amino acids: CASSLGPEQFF. CDR3 DNA: TGTGCCAGCAGCTTAGGTCCTGAGCAGTTCTTC.

The chain combines TRBV6-8 with TRBJ2-7; 11 bases fit TRBD2. CDR1 MNHGY and CDR2 SAAAGT come from the germline V gene. V lost 6 bases and J lost 10; bases outside the gene matches: 17. The CDR3 sequence is 16 residues long. The CDR3 here is CASRPLAGGPSKTQYF. The CDR3 DNA follows: TGTGCCAGCAGACCCTTAGCGGGAGGGCCCAGCAAAACCCAGTACTTC.

This clonotype has ten or more counts. The genes are TRBV7-2 and TRBJ1-4; D may be TRBD1 (5 bases). Trimming removed 1 base from V and 8 bases from J, with 11 bases in between. CDR3 length: 14 residues. Germline CDR1 is SGHTA and CDR2 is FQGNSA. The CDR3 DNA sequence: TGTGCCAGCAGCTTAGTCTTCGGGACCGAAAAACTGTTTTTT. It codes for CASSLVFGTEKLFF. Variable domain in full (rest from reference TRBV7-2 and TRBJ1-4): GAGVSQSPSNKVTEKGKDVELRCDPISGHTALYWYRQSLGQGLEFLIYFQGNSAPDKSGLPSDRFSAERTGGSVSTLTIQRTQQEDSAVYLCASSLVFGTEKLFFGSGTQLSVL.

V is TRBV6-5 and J is TRBJ1-1; possibly TRBD1 for D (5 bases). The V end was cut by 0 bases, the J end by 4 bases, with 9 bases between. The CDR3 has 14 residues. The germline V gene encodes CDR1 MNHEY and CDR2 SVGAGI. CDR3 protein: CASSYSGAVTEAFF. DNA for the CDR3: TGTGCCAGCAGTTACTCAGGGGCTGTCACTGAAGCTTTCTTT.

This clonotype occurred many times. V is TRBV7-2 and J is TRBJ2-7, with D perhaps matching TRBD2 (7 bases). The CDR3 extends over 16 amino acids. The V gene's germline CDR1 is SGHTA and CDR2 FQGNSA. V lost 1 base and J lost 2, with 15 bases in between. CDR3 loop: CASSLVGAGAPYEQYF. The DNA for the CDR3 is TGTGCCAGCAGCTTAGTTGGCGCGGGGGCACCCTACGAGCAGTACTTC.

At least ten counts were recorded for this clonotype. The rearrangement links TRBV7-2 to TRBJ2-3; TRBD2 aligns across 9 bases. This CDR3 contains 15 residues. V lost 2 bases and J lost 2; bases outside the gene matches: 2. CDR1 SGHTA and CDR2 FQGNSA come from the germline V gene. This CDR3 reads CASSLTSGPTDTQYF. The CDR3 DNA sequence: TGTGCCAGCAGCTTAACTAGCGGGCCCACAGATACGCAGTATTTT. Full variable domain (remainder filled in from reference TRBV7-2 and TRBJ2-3): GAGVSQSPSNKVTEKGKDVELRCDPISGHTALYWYRQSLGQGLEFLIYFQGNSAPDKSGLPSDRFSAERTGGSVSTLTIQRTQQEDSAVYLCASSLTSGPTDTQYFGPGTRLTVL.

At least ten counts were recorded for this clonotype. V and J are TRBV7-2 and TRBJ1-6; TRBD1 aligns across 7 bases. Per germline, CDR1 SGHTA and CDR2 FQGNSA. V shed 1 base, J shed 9 bases, and the junction held 6 bases outside the gene matches. The CDR3 extends over 15 amino acids. CDR3 residues: CASSLVRQGGSPLHF. CDR3 nucleotides: TGTGCCAGCAGCTTAGTGCGGCAGGGGGGTTCACCCCTCCACTTT.

The J gene is TRBJ1-6, the V gene TRBV6-1; TRBD1 matches 7 bases. Per the germline V gene, CDR1 is MNHNS and CDR2 is SASEGT. J gave up 6 bases and V 10 bases, and 6 bases lay outside the gene matches. The CDR3 runs 13 residues. The CDR3 DNA sequence: TGTGCCACCCTAGGGGGCACTAATTCACCCCTCCACTTT. This sequence encodes CATLGGTNSPLHF.

This clonotype has only a few counts. The V and J genes are TRBV12-3 or TRBV12-4 and TRBJ1-5; 8 bases are shared with TRBD1. This CDR3 region has 14 residues. The trim removed 6 bases at V and 7 bases at J, leaving 8 bases unmatched. CDR3 nucleotides: TGTGCCAGCAGGGTCCAGGGGGCAGGCCAGCCCCAGCATTTT. Its protein is CASRVQGAGQPQHF.

A few counts support this clonotype. The gene calls are TRBV14 and TRBJ2-2, with D unclear. Germline CDR1 reads SGHDN; CDR2 reads FVKESK. Between the trimmed V and J ends, which lost 6 bases and 5 bases, there was a span of 7 bases. There are 12 residues in the CDR3. The CDR3 sequence is CASSRITGELFF. As DNA, the CDR3 is TGTGCCAGCAGTCGGATTACCGGGGAGCTGTTTTTT.

This clonotype was observed at least ten times. This chain uses TRBV12-3 or TRBV12-4 with TRBJ1-2; no reliable D call. There are 13 residues in the CDR3. The V gene lost 8 bases and the J gene lost 6 bases, with 16 bases spanning the gap. The CDR3 is CASGGISGHGYTF. CDR3 bases: TGTGCCAGCGGCGGGATTTCAGGCCATGGCTACACCTTC.

This sequence joins TRBV7-9 and TRBJ1-1; TRBD1 agrees at 7 bases. The V gene end was trimmed by 5 bases and the J gene end by 1 base; junction bases not matched to a gene: 7. This CDR3 has 15 residues. Per the germline V gene, CDR1 is SEHNR and CDR2 is FQNEAQ (reference sequence). CDR3 nucleotides: TGTGCCAGCAGCCTAAGACAGGGACCGAACACTGAAGCTTTCTTT. It encodes CASSLRQGPNTEAFF.

V is TRBV12-3 or TRBV12-4 and J is TRBJ2-7; D is uncertain. The CDR3 length is 15 residues. Deletions cut 7 bases from V and 1 base from J, with 17 bases between. As DNA, the CDR3 is TGTGCCAGCAACGCGGACGGATTTGGATCCTACGAGCAGTACTTC. Encoded protein: CASNADGFGSYEQYF.

At least ten counts were recorded for this clonotype. The gene calls are TRBV7-2 and TRBJ2-2; the D gene could be TRBD1 or TRBD2 (6 bases each). The V end was cut by 7 bases, the J end by 4 bases, with 16 bases between. The germline gives CDR1 SGHTA, CDR2 FQGNSA. The CDR3 consists of 15 residues. For the CDR3, the DNA is TGTGCCAGCACCCCTGGAGGGGGGCCCACCGGGGAGCTGTTTTTT. This gives the protein CASTPGGGPTGELFF. The entire variable domain, with the rest obtained from reference TRBV7-2 and TRBJ2-2, is as follows: GAGVSQSPSNKVTEKGKDVELRCDPISGHTALYWYRQSLGQGLEFLIYFQGNSAPDKSGLPSDRFSAERTGGSVSTLTIQRTQQEDSAVYLCASTPGGGPTGELFFGEGSRLTVL.

This clonotype appeared many times. The chain combines TRBV7-3 with TRBJ2-1, with D tentatively TRBD2 (6 bases). Per the germline V gene, CDR1 is SGHTA and CDR2 is FQGTGA. Trimming cost V 1 base and J 5 bases, with 9 bases left between them. This CDR3 comprises 14 residues. The CDR3 nucleotides read TGTGCCAGCAGCTTAAATAGCGGTGACAATGAGCAGTTCTTC. It specifies CASSLNSGDNEQFF.

The chain couples TRBV19 to TRBJ2-1; 9 bases agree with TRBD1. Germline trimming cut 9 bases from V and 6 bases from J; bases unmatched to any gene: 12. Germline V gene lookup returns CDR1 LNHDA and CDR2 SQIVND (reference sequence). This CDR3 region has 15 residues. The CDR3 nucleotides read TGTGCCAGCCGCCTCTCCGGGACAGGGCGCAATGAGCAGTTCTTC. It yields the protein CASRLSGTGRNEQFF.

This clonotype was observed a few times. The chain joins TRBV28 to TRBJ1-3; unclear D gene. The germline V gene encodes CDR1 MDHEN and CDR2 SYDVKM. The V gene lost 3 bases and the J gene lost 1 base, with 7 bases spanning the gap. This CDR3 has 14 amino acids. CDR3 sequence (DNA): TGTGCCAGCAGTTTCCTCGATTCTGGAAACACCATATATTTT. This gives the protein CASSFLDSGNTIYF.

This clonotype was counted at least ten times. V usage is TRBV7-2 and J usage is TRBJ2-5; D gene unclear. The V gene's germline CDR1 is SGHTA and CDR2 FQGNSA. This CDR3 spans 13 amino acids. Deletions cut 3 bases from V and 2 bases from J, with 7 bases between. This CDR3 reads CASSFVGQETQYF. CDR3 nucleotides: TGTGCCAGCAGCTTTGTCGGGCAAGAGACCCAGTACTTC.

J is TRBJ2-2 and V is TRBV7-3; the match to TRBD2 covers 11 bases. This CDR3 spans 17 amino acids. V was clipped by 1 base and J by 7 bases; unmatched bases: 8. CDR1 is SGHTA and CDR2 is FQGTGA in the germline V gene. The CDR3 loop is CASSLSLAGGRVGELFF. The CDR3 bases are TGTGCCAGCAGCTTAAGCCTAGCGGGGGGCCGGGTCGGGGAGCTGTTTTTT.

This clonotype was seen a handful of times. This chain joins TRBV6-5 and TRBJ1-2; D perhaps matches TRBD1 (5 bases). Germline V lookup: CDR1 MNHEY, CDR2 SVGAGI. Between the trimmed V and J ends, which lost 4 bases and 4 bases, there was a span of 13 bases. This CDR3 is built from 14 residues. The CDR3 reads CASSSRRGPYGYTF. CDR3 nucleotide sequence: TGTGCCAGCAGTTCCCGGAGGGGCCCCTATGGCTACACCTTC.

The chain couples TRBV20-1 to TRBJ2-1, with D hard to call. V was trimmed by 4 bases and J by 0 bases, leaving 13 bases between them. Germline lookup yields CDR1 DFQATT and CDR2 SNEGSKA (reference sequence). The CDR3 length is 15 residues. For the CDR3, the DNA is TGCAGTGCTACCCGACAACCCGGCTCCTACAATGAGCAGTTCTTC. This codes for CSATRQPGSYNEQFF.

A note on this clonotype: At one end, the junction sequence differs from germline, possibly due to a read error. V gene TRBV18 combines with J gene TRBJ2-1; D is perhaps TRBD1 or TRBD2 (7 bases each). The V gene's germline CDR1 is KGHSH and CDR2 LQKENI. The CDR3 loop spans 15 amino acids. CDR3 amino acids: CASSIGRGQNTEQIF. The CDR3 nucleotides read TGTGCCAGCTCAATTGGGAGGGGGCAAAATACTGAGCAGATCTTC.

The rearrangement uses TRBV5-5 and TRBJ2-2; 7 bases agree with TRBD2. Germline V gene sequence: CDR1 SGHKS, CDR2 YYEKEE (reference sequence). With 0 bases clipped from V and 2 bases from J, the junction kept 7 bases outside the gene matches. The CDR3 has 17 residues. CDR3 coding DNA: TGTGCCAGCAGCTTGGTTCCAGCGGGAAGCAACACCGGGGAGCTGTTTTTT. As protein: CASSLVPAGSNTGELFF.